A single sample is the source of the 6 T cell receptor beta chains below, sequenced in a study of shared clonotypes between healthy human individuals. The data were produced by immunoSEQ multiplex PCR, yet TCRdb's version contains in-frame clones alone and is incomplete. Of 1.5 million to 1.9 million clones listed, 95% to 99% were seen once; the top ten hold 0.4% to 0.45%. Source material: naive CD4+ T cells sorted from blood. Subset: CD45RA+ positively selected. Receptors were obtained from a man younger than 40 in good health.

Written as DNA, the CDR3 is TGTGCCAGCAGCTCCCGACGGACAGCGAACACTGAAGCTTTCTTT. Residues: CASSSRRTANTEAFF. The V and J genes are TRBV7-6 and TRBJ1-1; possibly TRBD1 for D (6 bases). V was pared by 4 bases and J by 1 base, with 13 bases between. CDR3 length: 15 amino acids. Germline V gene data show CDR1 as SGHVS and CDR2 as FNYEAQ.

This chain uses TRBV28 with TRBJ2-1; the match to TRBD1 covers 9 bases. V lost 5 bases and J lost 8; bases outside the gene matches: 10. CDR3 length equals 15 residues. CDR1 is MDHEN and CDR2 is SYDVKM in the germline V gene. The CDR3 DNA sequence: TGTGCCAGCAGTGAGCCGGGACAGGGTTTCCATGAGCAGTTCTTC. This codes for CASSEPGQGFHEQFF.

The chain couples TRBV29-1 to TRBJ1-4; TRBD1 matches at 7 bases. This CDR3 is built from 14 residues. The V and J ends lost 1 base and 7 bases, in that order; junction bases with no gene match: 6. CDR1 and CDR2 from the germline V gene are SQVTM and ANQGSEA. The CDR3 region is CSVEGQGGGEKLFF. The CDR3 DNA follows: TGCAGCGTTGAAGGACAGGGAGGCGGTGAAAAACTGTTTTTT.

This chain links TRBV5-1 with TRBJ2-1, with a tentative D call TRBD2 (5 bases). This CDR3 contains 14 residues. The germline gives CDR1 SGHRS, CDR2 YFSETQ. V was pared by 2 bases and J by 8 bases, with 14 bases between. CDR3 DNA: TGCGCCAGCAGCTTATCATCGGGATGGGATGAGCAGTTCTTC. The encoded protein is CASSLSSGWDEQFF.

The V gene is TRBV6-5, the J gene TRBJ2-7; D tentatively reads TRBD1 or TRBD2 (5 bases each). The V end lost 5 bases, the J end lost 4 bases, and 15 bases lay between the germline ends. CDR1 is MNHEY and CDR2 is SVGAGI in the germline V gene. The CDR3 is made up of 14 amino acids. CDR3 protein: CASSLRVGGYEQYF. The CDR3 DNA reads TGTGCCAGCAGTCTTAGGGTTGGGGGTTACGAGCAGTACTTC.

The rearrangement links TRBV4-1 to TRBJ2-2, with a weak D call TRBD1 (6 bases). The germline gives CDR1 MGHRA, CDR2 YSYEKL. The CDR3 length is 15 residues. V lost 5 bases and J 3 bases, leaving 13 bases between the germline ends. The CDR3 bases are TGCGCCAGCAGCAATGTCAGGGGCCACACCGGGGAGCTGTTTTTT. Translation gives CASSNVRGHTGELFF.